This entry features one T cell receptor (beta chain) sequence. Its antigen remains unknown. Study-wide points: The larger cohort examined one V-J beta rearrangement, not whole repertoires. The TCR gene usage of tumor memory CD4+ T cells clustered together with blood and lymph node memory CD4+ cells and with lymph node naive CD4+ cells.

After constant-region reverse-primer amplification, full-length variable regions underwent semi-nested PCR with Nested Universal Primer A. TCRdb re-analysed the 5' RACE reads in MiXCR, keeping a single row per CDR3 protein. This sample has around 44,000 distinct CDR3 sequences, with about 30% found just once. The memory fraction was CD4+CD45RO+CD25- cells. This TCR came from a female donor with breast cancer. Source material: tumor-infiltrating memory CD4+ T cells sorted from the breast tumor. Sample subset: memory CD4+ T cells, CD4+CD45RO+CD25-.

Here the CDR3 reads CASSFIGGGNTGELFF. The CDR3 DNA sequence: TGTGCCAGCAGCTTTATCGGGGGTGGGAACACCGGGGAGCTGTTTTTT. The chain employs TRBV7-9 and TRBJ2-2; perhaps TRBD2 as D (6 bases). The CDR3 loop spans 16 amino acids. CDR1 and CDR2 (germline): SEHNR, FQNEAQ (reference sequence). Trimming took 3 bases from V and 1 from J, leaving 12 bases between them.